Given below is one T cell receptor beta chain in context. Which antigen it targets is not known. Preparation of the library involved the immunoSEQ multiplex PCR assay. For the multiplex PCR, a mixture combining 60 forward primers for TCR Vbeta segments and 13 reverse primers for TCR Jbeta segments was used. The CDR3 region of rearranged TCR beta genes was amplified from genomic DNA by a multiplex PCR assay. On the Illumina HiSeq System, the amplified TCR beta libraries were sequenced as 87-base-pair reads. The authors' analysis ran thus. In a later analysis, some 80 million unique TCR beta chains were counted across the 500 to 850 repertoires, and around 10 million of these chains were shared by at least two donors. To remove PCR and sequencing errors, raw reads were error-corrected and collapsed into unique sequences using a nearest-neighbor algorithm that merged closely related sequences. Alignment of CDR3 sequences to IMGT reference sequences was used to assign V, D and J gene segments. For a sequence to be retained, a match of at least six nucleotides to both a V gene segment and a J gene segment was required. Rearrangements were called productive when the CDR3 lacked stop codons and stayed in frame with V and J; all others were non-productive. Following IMGT convention, CDR3 was defined as the stretch from the second conserved V-encoded cysteine to the conserved J-encoded phenylalanine. In an earlier analysis of around 640 of the donors, sequences lacking an unambiguous match to a single V gene segment were excluded. An earlier analysis of a few hundred of the donors classified V segments as functional when productive rearrangements were above 56.7% and as segregating when the standard deviation between donors was above 5%. To diagnose cytomegalovirus status from the catalog of TCR beta chain sequences, a statistical classification framework was built. A later analysis assigned V and J genes by comparing TCR nucleotide sequences with IMGT/GENE-DB human TR gene sequences. In a later analysis, CDR3 sequences and most-parsimonious VDJ recombination scenarios were assigned using the TCRdist pipeline. In a later analysis, every TCR beta chain was defined by the combination of its CDR3 amino acid sequence and its V-gene family, and reads without a unique V-gene family were dropped. As a way to deal with suspected cross-contamination and a sequencing artifact, a later analysis dropped hundreds of nucleotide sequences that were highly shared and had low generation probability. For each public chain, a later analysis derived a clonal expansion index from normalized ranks of inferred template counts within each repertoire. Generation probabilities in a later analysis came from a VDJ recombination model fitted to out-of-frame rearrangements, and those results were checked against IGoR. In a later analysis, hypergeometric tests were used to score TCR-TCR, TCR-HLA and TCR-CMV co-occurrence, with a repertoire-size bias correction applied to TCR pairs. False discovery rates were estimated in a later analysis by permuting HLA or CMV assignments 20 times. In a later analysis, co-occurring TCRs were grouped using DBSCAN, with TCRdist sequence similarity added in when clustering inside HLA-allele-positive subsets. For co-occurrence clustering, repertoires with fewer than 30,000 or more than 120,000 public chains were excluded, along with five repertoires with anomalous nucleotide sharing. The table was pulled from immuneACCESS by TCRdb, which kept in-frame rearrangements only. Such tables lose some clones; where checked, under half of the loss comes from unresolved V genes, and the rest has no known cause. V and J calls and clone size follow that table, whereas D and trimming were derived from the DNA. The sample table holds some 47,000 clones. 2.1% of the sample comes from the top ten.

CDR1 and CDR2, per the germline V gene, are KGHSH and LQKENI. CDR3 length: 11 amino acids, cysteine to phenylalanine. Of all the DNA, just the CDR3 is kept, 33 bases in frame from base 1. V is clipped by 9 bases and J by 3 bases, and the sequence between their germline boundaries is 7 bases long. This specimen belongs to a study of cytomegalovirus exposure and HLA in healthy donors (dated by TCRdb to 2016 to 2017). As for the study more broadly: An earlier analysis of several hundred of the donors reported approximately 300 Gb of sequence data and 117 million unique TCR beta sequences obtained from about 179 million T cells. A later analysis re-analyzed previously published TCR beta repertoires from approximately 700 donors and added high-resolution HLA genotyping to study TCR occurrence patterns. In a later genetic analysis, genome-wide SNP genotypes for about three fifths of the roughly 670 donors were used, and that subset was treated as a discovery cohort. High-throughput TCR immunosequencing, statistical association of individual TCRs with disease status, and machine learning were combined to predict cytomegalovirus infection status. A few DR-DQ haplotypes were treated as single units for association and clustering because of strong linkage in the cohort. The aim of the study was to test whether cataloging public T cell receptors could identify signatures of past pathogen exposure. On average, about 240,000 unique TCR beta nucleotide sequences were sequenced per donor among several hundred genotyped donors of the cohort, with roughly 19% of those sequences being non-productive. About 280 gigabases of sequencing data and around 88 million unique TCR sequences made up an early release that covered approximately 650 HLA-typed donors. Donor age, sex, ethnicity and CMV serostatus were compiled alongside the repertoire data. Every discovery cohort repertoire had been produced on one sequencing platform. In an earlier analysis of over 550 of the donors, high-throughput TCR beta sequencing was used to judge whether each TCR beta V gene segment behaved as functional or pseudogenic. Typing coverage varied by locus: roughly 629-640 donors for A, B, C, DRB1 and DQB1; roughly 510 for DQA1; 606 for DPA1; 450 to 480 for DPB1. Among the roughly 400 genotyped donors, around 79% belonged to the genetic ancestry cluster associated with self-reported Caucasian donors. The study used immunosequencing to profile the T cell repertoires of 670 or so subjects and linked those repertoires to cytomegalovirus serostatus. Class I and class II HLA loci were covered by the typing at four-digit resolution. A separate validation cohort of 100 to 150 different subjects was used in addition to the 666-subject first cohort. Rather than drawing on any new phenotypic data, the later analysis identified candidate immune exposures from TCR beta sequences and the way those sequences occurred across donors. What the research found in general, with its limitations: The classifier was reported to diagnose cytomegalovirus status with high specificity and sensitivity in both the original cohort and the validation cohort. The study listed approximately 150 TCR beta chains as associated with cytomegalovirus. Immune exposure information for the cohort was limited to CMV serostatus. When HLA alleles, especially DR and DQ, strongly co-occurred, attributing TCR associations to individual alleles was difficult. Because counts were too low, roughly 17 rarely observed V segments, including chromosome 9 orphons, were left out of the earlier analysis of 500 to 650 of the donors. In a later genetic analysis, fewer N-insertions in productive TCRs were reported among donors in an Asian-associated ancestry cluster than the approximately 710-donor mean. According to a later analysis, parvovirus B19, influenza, CMV and Epstein-Barr virus appeared linked to several top co-occurrence clusters. Compared with equally common non-associated chains, HLA-associated TCR beta chains in a later analysis were more clonally expanded and had lower generation probabilities. Presence/absence analyses assumed roughly uniform sequencing depth across donors, an assumption that may not hold. A later analysis found that most CMV-associated TCR beta chains appeared HLA-restricted, with HLA associations seemingly driven largely by CMV exposure. Broadly in line with IMGT annotations, most TCR beta V segments showed up in productive rearrangements about 87% or about 30% of the time in an earlier analysis of under 700 of the donors. A later analysis associated 15,000 to 20,000 TCR beta sequences with specific HLA alleles at a false discovery rate of 0.05. This cohort had only TCR beta chains sequenced, and the lack of alpha or paired-chain data limited which features could be detected. The 87-base-pair reads could not distinguish some IMGT-functional V segments, including TRBV6-2 and TRBV6-3, so those segments were excluded. V-gene and J-gene trimming of TCR beta chains was associated with a missense DCLRE1C variant in a later genetic analysis, and the association was replicated in an independent cohort. A later analysis found that TCR association rates varied across HLA loci, with DRB1 alleles showing the most associated TCRs and HLA-C alleles the fewest. A further reported finding was that TCR beta sequences accurately predicted the HLA-A and HLA-B alleles for most subjects in the first cohort. According to the authors, the approach could potentially be generalized to other disease states and immunological phenotypes. HLA typing was unavailable for some donors at each locus, so association tests used only the typed subset. Linkage disequilibrium might explain the correlated functional status among segregating V segments, but an unknown experimental factor could not be ruled out. A cluster of highly shared sequence variants was judged likely to represent a technical artifact of the sequencing pipeline. Most TCR sequences were seen in very few donors, while some public TCRs were found in many individuals. In vitro tests confirmed that a few of the cytomegalovirus-associated TCR beta chains recognize cytomegalovirus antigens.

The cohort comprised around 700 healthy bone marrow donors. At the time of sampling, every cohort member was nominally healthy, though immune exposures that went unrecorded were likely present. The donor was CMV seronegative and was included in the group of a few hundred seronegative cohort members. Every donor gave a peripheral blood sample, and the peripheral blood mononuclear cells from that sample were used for TCR beta sequencing. The Qiagen DNeasy Blood Extraction Kit was used to extract genomic DNA from the blood cell samples. The rearrangement combines TRBV18 with TRBJ2-3, with no reliable assignment of the D segment. The sequencing input was PBMCs. The TCR originated in a woman between 40 and 55 years old in good health and CMV-seronegative. CDR3 reads: CARLLTDTQYF. In nucleotides, the sequence is TGTGCCAGATTACTAACAGATACGCAGTATTTT.